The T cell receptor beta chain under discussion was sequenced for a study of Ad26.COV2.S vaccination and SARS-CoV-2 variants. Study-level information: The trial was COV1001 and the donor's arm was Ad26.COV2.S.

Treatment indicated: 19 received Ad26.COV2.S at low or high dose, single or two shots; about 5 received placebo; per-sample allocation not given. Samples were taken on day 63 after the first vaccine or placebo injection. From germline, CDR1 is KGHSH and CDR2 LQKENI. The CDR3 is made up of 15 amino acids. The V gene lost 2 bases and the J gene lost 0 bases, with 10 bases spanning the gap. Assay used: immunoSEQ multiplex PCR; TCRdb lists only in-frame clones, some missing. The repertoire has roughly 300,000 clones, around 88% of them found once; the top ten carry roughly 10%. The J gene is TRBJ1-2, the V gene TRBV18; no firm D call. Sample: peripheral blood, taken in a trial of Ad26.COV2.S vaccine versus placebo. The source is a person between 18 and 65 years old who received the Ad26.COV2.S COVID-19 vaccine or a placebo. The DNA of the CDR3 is TGTGCCAGCTCACCAATCGACACCCCTAACTATGGCTACACCTTC. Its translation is CASSPIDTPNYGYTF.